This is a list of T cell receptor beta chains from one sample in a study of naive and memory T cell subsets. One entry per CDR3 protein results from TCRdb running MiXCR on the UMI-ligation and nested PCR reads. In the table there are about 90,000 distinct CDR3 sequences, roughly 10% of which are singletons. The specimen was naive CD4+ T cells from blood. The receptors were gathered from a human donor in good health. CDR3s include the opening cysteine and the closing phenylalanine or tryptophan. The D gene is left open where the match is weak. Only part of the rows carry a size: once, few, many, or a class if the clone is expanded.

>TRBV12-3/TRBV12-4|TRBJ2-7|TRBD1|.
TGTGCCAGCAGTTTAGCCAGGGGGACCTACGAGCAGTACTTC
CASSLARGTYEQYF
>TRBV12-3/TRBV12-4|TRBJ2-6|.|.
TGTGCCAGCAGCCAGGCAGGGACTGGGGCCAACGTCCTGACTTTC
CASSQAGTGANVLTF
>TRBV12-3/TRBV12-4|TRBJ2-3|TRBD1|.
TGTGCCAGCAGTTCCGGGACAGGGACCACAGATACGCAGTATTTT
CASSSGTGTTDTQYF
>TRBV6-2/TRBV6-3|TRBJ1-2|TRBD1|few
TGTGCCAGCAGTTACTCGCCCAAAGGACAGGGGGCGAAAGGCTACACCTTC
CASSYSPKGQGAKGYTF
>TRBV28|TRBJ1-4|.|.
TGTGCCAGCAGTTTACGACGCTCAACTAATGAAAAACTGTTTTTT
CASSLRRSTNEKLFF
>TRBV28|TRBJ1-1|.|few
TGTGCCAGCAGTTTATGGGGGCGGGAGAACACTGAAGCTTTCTTT
CASSLWGRENTEAFF
>TRBV12-3/TRBV12-4|TRBJ2-1|TRBD2|few
TGTGCCAGCAGTCTCAGAGCGGGAGACAATGAGCAGTTCTTC
CASSLRAGDNEQFF
>TRBV7-2|TRBJ2-5|TRBD1|few
TGTGCCAGCAGCTTGGGCCGGACAGGGGGCGAGACCCAGTACTTC
CASSLGRTGGETQYF
>TRBV7-2|TRBJ2-1|TRBD2|.
TGTGCCAGCAGCCAACACCGAGTAACTAGCGGGGTTGTCAATGAGCAGTTCTTC
CASSQHRVTSGVVNEQFF
>TRBV20-1|TRBJ2-7|.|few
TGCAGTGCAAATAACAGGAGAACATCCTACGAGCAGTACTTC
CSANNRRTSYEQYF
>TRBV7-2|TRBJ2-3|TRBD2|few
TGTGCCAGCAGCTTAGCTAGCGGGGGCACAGATACGCAGTATTTT
CASSLASGGTDTQYF
>TRBV6-2/TRBV6-3|TRBJ1-5|.|few
TGTGCCAGCAGCAAATTCCAGGGTCTTGGCAATCAGCCCCAGCATTTT
CASSKFQGLGNQPQHF
>TRBV7-2|TRBJ1-3|.|few
TGTGCCAGCAGCTTCCAAGCCACAGGGTCTATGAACACCATATATTTT
CASSFQATGSMNTIYF
>TRBV6-2/TRBV6-3|TRBJ2-3|.|few
TGTGCCAGCAGTTTCACTGGCTCTACGGCGTGGGTGTATTTT
CASSFTGSTAWVYF
>TRBV7-2|TRBJ1-5|TRBD1|few
TGTGCCAGCAGCTACATGACAGGGGGCATCAATCAGCCCCAGCATTTT
CASSYMTGGINQPQHF
>TRBV7-9|TRBJ1-2|.|.
TGTGCCAGCAGCTCAATGGGGTCCAGCGGCTACACCTTC
CASSSMGSSGYTF
>TRBV6-2/TRBV6-3|TRBJ2-7|.|few
TGTGCCAGCAGGAAAGAGACTCATACCTACGAGCAGTACTTC
CASRKETHTYEQYF
>TRBV7-2|TRBJ2-7|.|few
TGTGCCAGCAGCTTCCAGACAAATTCCTACGAGCAGTACTTC
CASSFQTNSYEQYF
>TRBV2|TRBJ2-1|TRBD2|.
TGTGCCAGCAGGAAGACTAGCGCCGAGTACAATGAGCAGTTCTTC
CASRKTSAEYNEQFF
>TRBV5-1|TRBJ2-5|TRBD1|few
TGCGCCAGCAGCGCACCCGGGACAGGACAAGAGACCCAGTACTTC
CASSAPGTGQETQYF
>TRBV2|TRBJ2-7|.|many
TGTGCCACCTCTCTGGCGTACGAGCAGTACTTC
CATSLAYEQYF
>TRBV7-2|TRBJ2-3|.|many
TGTGCCAGCAGCTTAGCCCCTCTGAGAAGCACTAGCACAGATACGCAGTATTTT
CASSLAPLRSTSTDTQYF
>TRBV7-9|TRBJ2-3|TRBD2|few
TGTGCCAGCAGCCCCCTCCTTACCGGGAGGGCCACAGATACGCAGTATTTT
CASSPLLTGRATDTQYF
>TRBV12-3/TRBV12-4|TRBJ1-1|.|.
TGTGCCAGCAGTTATACGGGGAACACTGAAGCTTTCTTT
CASSYTGNTEAFF
>TRBV28|TRBJ2-3|.|few
TGTGCCAGCAGTTATGGGCGGTTTGCAGATACGCAGTATTTT
CASSYGRFADTQYF
>TRBV30|TRBJ1-1|TRBD1|.
TGTGCCTTCGAACCGGGACAGGGTGCTGAAGCTTTCTTT
CAFEPGQGAEAFF
>TRBV29-1|TRBJ1-1|.|few
TGCAGCGTTGAACCTACTAACACTGAAGCTTTCTTT
CSVEPTNTEAFF
>TRBV7-9|TRBJ2-5|.|many
TGTGCCAGCAGCAGAGGGGACGGCCAAGAGACCCAGTACTTC
CASSRGDGQETQYF
>TRBV28|TRBJ2-1|TRBD1|many
TGTGCCAGCAGTTCTACCGGGACAGGGGGTTTTGGGGAGCAGTTCTTC
CASSSTGTGGFGEQFF
>TRBV28|TRBJ2-7|TRBD1|few
TGTGCCAGCAGTCTGACAGGGGGTCCCTACGAGCAGTACTTC
CASSLTGGPYEQYF
>TRBV15|TRBJ1-1|TRBD1|.
TGTGCCACCAGCAGAGGAGTGGGACAGGGGGCAACTGAAGCTTTCTTT
CATSRGVGQGATEAFF
>TRBV20-1|TRBJ2-7|.|.
TGCAGTGCCCCGGATCCCCGGGACCAATCCTACGAGCAGTACTTC
CSAPDPRDQSYEQYF
>TRBV4-2|TRBJ2-5|.|.
TGTGCCAGCAGCCACGCGTTAGGGACCCAGTACTTC
CASSHALGTQYF
>TRBV7-2|TRBJ2-3|.|many
TGTGCCAGCAGCTTAGTTATCTCTGCGATAGCGGATACGCAGTATTTT
CASSLVISAIADTQYF
>TRBV7-9|TRBJ2-1|TRBD2|.
TGTGCCAGCCTCCCTAGCGGGAGGGCGGGCAATGAGCAGTTCTTC
CASLPSGRAGNEQFF
>TRBV11-2|TRBJ2-1|.|many
TGTGCCAGCAGCTTAAGAGGGGACCCCTACAATGAGCAGTTCTTC
CASSLRGDPYNEQFF
>TRBV7-2|TRBJ1-6|.|many
TGTGCCAGCAGCTCAGACAAGGGTAATTCACCCCTCCACTTT
CASSSDKGNSPLHF
>TRBV29-1|TRBJ2-5|.|many
TGCAGCGTTTCCGGGACAGAGACCCAGTACTTC
CSVSGTETQYF
>TRBV6-4|TRBJ1-4|.|few
TGTGCCAGCAGTGTTCGAGGAGGGAGTGGTGAAAAACTGTTTTTT
CASSVRGGSGEKLFF
>TRBV6-2/TRBV6-3|TRBJ2-3|TRBD2|.
TGTGCCAGCAGTTACGGACTAGCGGCAGATACGCAGTATTTT
CASSYGLAADTQYF
>TRBV15|TRBJ1-2|.|many
TGTGCCACCAGCAGAGTCCGAGTGGAGGGTTCTGGGGGCTACACCTTC
CATSRVRVEGSGGYTF
>TRBV14|TRBJ2-7|TRBD2|.
TGTGCCAGCAGCCAGACTAGCGGGAGCTGGAAGTACTTC
CASSQTSGSWKYF
>TRBV5-1|TRBJ2-2|.|few
TGCGCCAGCAGCTTCCGGACAGTGAGGAACACCGGGGAGCTGTTTTTT
CASSFRTVRNTGELFF
>TRBV20-1|TRBJ2-5|.|many
TGCAGTGCTGAGGGGAAAGAGACCCAGTACTTC
CSAEGKETQYF
>TRBV4-2|TRBJ1-1|.|many
TGTGCCAGCAGCCTGGGGCCTAACACTGAAGCTTTCTTT
CASSLGPNTEAFF
>TRBV13|TRBJ2-1|.|.
TGTGCCAGCAGCTTATTTCGGAGCTCCTACAATGAGCAGTTCTTC
CASSLFRSSYNEQFF